Here is one T cell receptor (beta chain) with its context. The data originate from a study of CD8+ T cells in alopecia areata. Treatment specified: oral pan-JAK inhibitor, 5-10 mg twice daily. V gave up 1 base and J gave up 3 bases, with 16 bases separating them. The CDR3 covers 16 residues. Germline-derived CDR1 and CDR2 are SGDLS and YYNGEE. Extraction of RNA preceded its reverse transcription into cDNA, which served as the sequencing template. TCRdb's copy holds only in-frame clones and misses some; the assay was immunoSEQ multiplex PCR. In the table there are about 210,000 clones, approximately 38% of which are singletons.

This receptor was taken from a human donor with alopecia areata. The rearrangement uses TRBV9 and TRBJ1-1; the D is unclear. The sample was CD4+ T cells sorted from blood, taken at approximately week 30, from a patient treated with tofacitinib. The DNA for the CDR3 is TGTGCCAGCAGCGTACTACCTGGGCAGCCTTACACTGAAGCTTTCTTT. Its translation is CASSVLPGQPYTEAFF.